What follows is one TCR beta chain and its context. Antigen specificity is unknown. The lymph nodes were axillary draining lymph nodes from breast cancer patients. The data derive from a study of breast tumors, draining lymph nodes, adjacent tissues. Overall study findings and caveats: Tumor T cell lymph node origin was a supported hypothesis, not proven. Luminal-like breast cancer showed significantly higher tumor–nontumor repertoire similarity than basal-like. Compared with lymph nodes, tumors were less diverse; compared with nontumor tissue, more. The data were judged consistent with most tumor T cells coming from lymph node and expanding in tumor.

Germline CDR1 and CDR2: SNHLY and FYNNEI. Trimming took off 4 bases at V and 0 bases at J, with 15 bases between the two ends. The CDR3 extends over 17 amino acids. TCRdb reprocessed the multiplex PCR reads via MiXCR and lists one record per CDR3 protein. The data show under 350,000 distinct CDR3 sequences, 30% to 35% seen once. The sequencing input was axillary lymph node tissue. The chain has TRBV2 and TRBJ2-2; tentative D call: TRBD1 (5 bases). This clonotype was sampled from a female donor with breast cancer. Some clones in this sample may be carry-over from other donors' samples. The CDR3 coding sequence is TGTGCCAGCAGTGGTCCCCAGGGCTGTGCGAACACCGGGGAGCTGTTTTTT. It codes for CASSGPQGCANTGELFF.